This T cell receptor (beta chain) was retrieved from a study of STAT3 mutations in large granular lymphocyte leukemia. Study outcomes and limitations: In T-cell large granular lymphocyte leukemia, about half of patients showed multiple immunodominant subclonotypes.

Using immunoSEQ multiplex PCR, the repertoire was profiled, and TCRdb retains in-frame clones only, with some absent. Among around 6,600 clones listed, less than 75% were seen once. This CDR3 region has 14 residues. With 3 bases removed from V and 0 bases from J, the gap between germline ends came to 9 bases. In germline, CDR1 is SGHTA, CDR2 FQGNSA. With respect to this clone: What it binds is not known.

The sequence came from a boy aged 5-17 years with T-cell large granular lymphocyte leukemia. Some clones in this sample may be carry-over from other donors' samples. This chain connects TRBV7-2 to TRBJ2-7; no clear D. Sequencing input: peripheral blood mononuclear cells. CDR3 sequence reads: CASSFGRSSYEQYF. The CDR3 DNA reads as TGTGCCAGCAGCTTCGGACGAAGCTCCTACGAGCAGTACTTC.